Shown below are 26 T cell receptor beta chains from a single sample sequenced in a study of cytomegalovirus exposure and HLA in healthy donors. PCR amplification relied on 60 Vbeta primers (plus 13 Jbeta primers). Only in-frame clones appear in the TCRdb table, and some are missing; sequencing was by immunoSEQ multiplex PCR. Among about 130,000 clones, around two thirds were seen once, and the ten largest hold roughly 3%. Input material: PBMCs. The receptor set was obtained from a human donor in good health.

The V and J genes are TRBV6-5 and TRBJ1-5; D remains ambiguous. V was trimmed by 7 bases and J by 5 bases, leaving 15 bases between them. The germline V gene encodes CDR1 MNHEY and CDR2 SVGAGI. The CDR3 totals 14 residues. CDR3 nucleotide sequence: TGTGCCAGCACCCTTGGTCAGGTGGATCAGCCCCAGCATTTT. Translating it yields CASTLGQVDQPQHF.

The V and J genes are TRBV11-3 and TRBJ2-2, with a possible D match to TRBD1 (6 bases). The CDR3 is 14 amino acids. V was clipped by 3 bases and J by 5 bases, with 10 bases between them. From germline, CDR1 is SGHNT and CDR2 YENEEA. CDR3 protein: CASSLQGRTGELFF. The CDR3, as DNA: TGTGCCAGCAGCTTGCAGGGGCGGACCGGGGAGCTGTTTTTT. The full variable domain, rest sourced from reference TRBV11-3 and TRBJ2-2, is EAGVVQSPRYKIIEKKQPVAFWCNPISGHNTLYWYLQNLGQGPELLIRYENEEAVDDSQLPKDRFSAERLKGVDSTLKIQPAELGDSAVYLCASSLQGRTGELFFGEGSRLTVL.

Concerning this clone itself: A junction boundary mismatches the germline segment, possibly from a read error. The rearrangement uses TRBV7-9 and TRBJ2-1; 7 nucleotides line up with TRBD1. The length of the CDR3 is 15 residues. Germline CDR1 and CDR2: SEHNR and FQNEAQ (reference sequence). The CDR3 region has the DNA TGTTCCAGCAGCCGAACAGGGGAAGGGGTCAATGAGCAGTTCTTC. This sequence encodes CSSSRTGEGVNEQFF.

Worth noting for this clone: The junction does not match germline at one end; this may be a read error. The rearrangement joins TRBV7-9 to TRBJ1-2; no definite D call. Germline-derived CDR1 and CDR2 are SEHNR and FQNEAQ (reference sequence). The CDR3 contains 16 residues. DNA of the CDR3: TGTTCCAGCAGCTTTGGTTTCGGAGCCGGAGACTATGGCTACACCTTC. Protein sequence: CSSSFGFGAGDYGYTF.

The genes are TRBV19 and TRBJ2-5, with D possibly being TRBD1 (6 bases). V was trimmed by 1 base and J by 5 bases, leaving 11 bases between them. The CDR3 length is 14 residues. CDR1 and CDR2 from the germline V gene are LNHDA and SQIVND (reference sequence). The CDR3 sequence: CASSIGGGAETQYF. CDR3 coding DNA: TGTGCCAGTAGTATAGGAGGGGGTGCGGAGACCCAGTACTTC.

The rearrangement uses TRBV13 and TRBJ2-2; 14 bases are a match to TRBD2. Per germline, CDR1 PRHDT and CDR2 FYEKMQ (reference sequence). V was pared by 5 bases and J by 1 base, with 15 bases of the junction left unmatched. The CDR3 contains 21 residues. In DNA form, the CDR3 reads TGTGCCAGCAGCCTTAGCAACCCGGGACTAGCGGGGGCCATGAACACCGGGGAGCTGTTTTTT. The encoded protein is CASSLSNPGLAGAMNTGELFF.

V is TRBV7-9 and J is TRBJ2-3; 7 bases are a match to TRBD2. From germline, CDR1 is SEHNR and CDR2 FQNEAQ (reference sequence). The V and J ends lost 7 bases and 0 bases, in that order; junction bases with no gene match: 10. This CDR3 spans 16 amino acids. CDR3 region: CASTSPGRGSTDTQYF. The CDR3 DNA follows: TGTGCCAGCACCTCTCCTGGGAGGGGTAGCACAGATACGCAGTATTTT.

This chain uses TRBV7-2 with TRBJ2-3; D is ambiguous. Germline V gene data show CDR1 as SGHTA and CDR2 as FQGNSA. CDR3 length: 15 amino acids. V was trimmed by 1 base and J by 6 bases, leaving 14 bases between them. Written as DNA, the CDR3 is TGTGCCAGCAGCTTAGTATCTAGTGGGTTGGATACGCAGTATTTT. Amino acid sequence: CASSLVSSGLDTQYF. Together with reference TRBV7-2 and TRBJ2-3, the CDR3 gives the full variable domain: GAGVSQSPSNKVTEKGKDVELRCDPISGHTALYWYRQSLGQGLEFLIYFQGNSAPDKSGLPSDRFSAERTGGSVSTLTIQRTQQEDSAVYLCASSLVSSGLDTQYFGPGTRLTVL.

This clone appeared a single time. CDR3 region: CASSLDFGDSEAFF. The CDR3 region has the DNA TGTGCCAGCAGCTTAGACTTTGGGGACTCGGAAGCTTTCTTT. This sequence joins TRBV7-6 and TRBJ1-1; D is possibly TRBD1 (5 bases). The germline gives CDR1 SGHVS, CDR2 FNYEAQ. The CDR3 runs 14 residues. Trimming took off 1 base at V and 8 bases at J, with 14 bases between the two ends. The entire variable domain, with the rest obtained from reference TRBV7-6 and TRBJ1-1, is as follows: GAGVSQSPRYKVTKRGQDVALRCDPISGHVSLYWYRQALGQGPEFLTYFNYEAQQDKSGLPNDRFSAERPEGSISTLTIQRTEQRDSAMYRCASSLDFGDSEAFFGQGTRLTVV.

The genes are TRBV29-1 and TRBJ2-5; D unclear. The CDR3 covers 13 residues. CDR1 and CDR2 (germline): SQVTM, ANQGSEA. The germline V and J ends were trimmed by 7 bases and 2 bases, with 14 bases remaining between them. CDR3 in amino acids: CSGRAFPQETQYF. The CDR3 DNA sequence: TGCAGCGGCCGCGCGTTTCCTCAAGAGACCCAGTACTTC.

The chain carries TRBV6-5 and TRBJ1-6, with no clear D. The CDR3 is made up of 14 amino acids. The germline V gene has CDR1 MNHEY and CDR2 SVGAGI. Trimming took 8 bases from V and 6 from J, leaving 14 bases between them. The CDR3 DNA is TGTGCCAGCGCCCGGGTCCAAAGTAATTCACCCCTCCACTTT. Translating gives CASARVQSNSPLHF.

CDR3 coding DNA: TGTGCCAGCCTGGGACTAACAAACTACGAGCAGTACTTC. It specifies CASLGLTNYEQYF. The J gene is TRBJ2-7, the V gene TRBV11-2; 7 nucleotides match TRBD2. Trimming took 8 bases from V and 3 from J; bases not matched to a gene: 7. The CDR3 runs to 13 residues. The germline V gene encodes CDR1 SGHAT and CDR2 FQNNGV. The full variable domain, completed using reference TRBV11-2 and TRBJ2-7, is EAGVAQSPRYKIIEKRQSVAFWCNPISGHATLYWYQQILGQGPKLLIQFQNNGVVDDSQLPKDRFSAERLKGVDSTLKIQPAKLEDSAVYLCASLGLTNYEQYFGPGTRLTVT.

The rearrangement links TRBV5-1 to TRBJ2-1; the D gene is possibly TRBD1 (6 bases). The ends were cut back, 6 bases at V and 6 bases at J, with 19 bases in the middle. Germline V gene data show CDR1 as SGHRS and CDR2 as YFSETQ. The CDR3 has 15 residues. CDR3 loop: CASTSGGNQFNEQFF. CDR3 nucleotide sequence: TGCGCCAGCACTTCTGGGGGCAACCAATTCAATGAGCAGTTCTTC.

V usage is TRBV5-8 and J usage is TRBJ1-5, with a possible D match to TRBD1 (5 bases). V shed 2 bases and J shed 6 bases, with 12 bases lying between them. CDR1 is SGHTS, CDR2 YDEGEE, per germline. This CDR3 is 14 amino acids long. The CDR3 sequence is CASSFRTGPQPQHF. CDR3 bases: TGTGCCAGCAGCTTCCGAACAGGTCCTCAGCCCCAGCATTTT.

Regarding this clone: A read error may account for a junction end that differs from germline. The chain links TRBV7-9 to TRBJ2-1; TRBD2 matches 10 bases. Germline V CDR1 and CDR2: SEHNR, FQNEAQ (reference sequence). This CDR3 has 15 amino acids. CDR3 DNA sequence: TGTTCCAGCAGCTTCGGGCTAGCGGGAGTCAATGAGCAGTTCTTC. Its protein product is CSSSFGLAGVNEQFF.

The rearrangement links TRBV19 to TRBJ2-2, with D maybe TRBD1 (6 bases). V shed 3 bases and J shed 4 bases, with 9 bases lying between them. The CDR3 sequence is 14 residues long. Germline loops: CDR1 LNHDA, CDR2 SQIVND (reference sequence). The CDR3 spells CASSILGGTGELFF. DNA for the CDR3: TGTGCCAGTAGTATTTTAGGGGGCACCGGGGAGCTGTTTTTT. The entire variable domain, with the rest obtained from reference TRBV19 and TRBJ2-2, is as follows: DGGITQSPKYLFRKEGQNVTLSCEQNLNHDAMYWYRQDPGQGLRLIYYSQIVNDFQKGDIAEGYSVSREKKESFPLTVTSAQKNPTAFYLCASSILGGTGELFFGEGSRLTVL.

This clone was counted between two and nine times. Other DNA sequences within the sample encode an identical CDR3. The chain carries TRBV6-5 and TRBJ2-3; tentative D call: TRBD1 (5 bases). The length of the CDR3 is 15 residues. Germline CDR1 is MNHEY and CDR2 is SVGAGI. Trimming stripped 2 bases from V and 5 bases from J, with 14 bases between. CDR3 protein: CASSYDRRSGDTQYF. The CDR3 coding sequence is TGTGCCAGCAGTTACGACAGACGGTCCGGAGATACGCAGTATTTT.

The chain combines TRBV9 with TRBJ1-1; possibly TRBD1 for D (6 bases). Per germline, CDR1 SGDLS and CDR2 YYNGEE. V lost 4 bases and J 1 base, leaving 14 bases between the germline ends. The CDR3 is 15 residues long. The CDR3 DNA sequence: TGTGCCAGCAGCCCAGGGGTCAGGGAGAACACTGAAGCTTTCTTT. Translated: CASSPGVRENTEAFF.

The chain recombines TRBV6-5 with TRBJ2-7; 9 nucleotides agree with TRBD2. The CDR3 spans 13 residues. In germline, CDR1 is MNHEY, CDR2 SVGAGI. V shed 8 bases and J 3 bases; nucleotides not matched to a gene: 5. CDR3 in DNA: TGTGCCAGCGGGGCTAGCGGGATCTACGAGCAGTACTTC. Its protein product is CASGASGIYEQYF.

This clone was detected a few times. J is TRBJ1-2 and V is TRBV29-1; D is uncertain. The V gene's germline CDR1 is SQVTM and CDR2 ANQGSEA. V lost 4 bases and J lost 5, with 8 bases in between. The CDR3 length is 11 residues. Written as DNA, the CDR3 is TGCAGCGTTGTTTTCGGTTATGGCTACACCTTC. This codes for CSVVFGYGYTF.

This chain joins TRBV6-5 and TRBJ2-7, with a weak D call TRBD1 (6 bases). Germline V gene sequence: CDR1 MNHEY, CDR2 SVGAGI. This CDR3 is built from 14 residues. V lost 5 bases, J lost 3 bases, and 14 bases lay in between. CDR3: CASSRTDRGYEQYF. DNA for the CDR3: TGTGCCAGCAGTCGGACGGACAGAGGCTACGAGCAGTACTTC.

CDR3 sequence reads: CAWSKDRTYGYTF. DNA of the CDR3: TGTGCCTGGAGCAAGGACAGGACCTATGGCTACACCTTC. The chain recombines TRBV30 with TRBJ1-2, with 7 bases matching TRBD1. The germline CDR1 and CDR2 sequences are GTSNPN and SVGIG (reference sequence). This CDR3 spans 13 amino acids. Unmatched junction bases numbered 5, after V lost 3 bases and J lost 4 bases. The complete variable domain, with remaining parts taken from reference TRBV30 and TRBJ1-2, reads SQTIHQWPATLVQPVGSPLSLECTVEGTSNPNLYWYRQAAGRGLQLLFYSVGIGQISSEVPQNLSASRPQDRQFILSSKKLLLSDSGFYLCAWSKDRTYGYTFGSGTRLTVV.

The V and J genes are TRBV11-3 and TRBJ2-1; 7 nucleotides line up with TRBD2. V shed 5 bases and J 8 bases; nucleotides not matched to a gene: 18. This CDR3 region has 17 residues. Germline loops: CDR1 SGHNT, CDR2 YENEEA. The CDR3 spells CASSAYPWEGKGDEQFF. DNA for the CDR3: TGTGCCAGCAGCGCCTACCCCTGGGAGGGAAAAGGGGATGAGCAGTTCTTC.

J is TRBJ2-7 and V is TRBV27; 7 nucleotides agree with TRBD2. Germline loops: CDR1 MNHEY, CDR2 SMNVEV (reference sequence). The CDR3 runs 15 residues. V gave up 7 bases and J gave up 2 bases; unmatched junction bases: 11. CDR3 residues: CASKGLAVGTYEQYF. CDR3 DNA: TGTGCCAGCAAGGGGCTAGCGGTAGGGACCTACGAGCAGTACTTC.

The chain uses TRBV4-2 and TRBJ2-1, with D tentatively TRBD1 (6 bases). The CDR3 length is 16 residues. Trimming stripped 1 base from V and 4 bases from J, with 14 bases between. The germline V gene has CDR1 LGHNA and CDR2 YNFKEQ. The CDR3 loop reads CASSQAQGTDYNEQFF. The CDR3, as DNA: TGTGCCAGCAGCCAAGCCCAGGGGACCGATTACAATGAGCAGTTCTTC.

The J gene is TRBJ2-3, the V gene TRBV5-8; perhaps TRBD1 as D (6 bases). This CDR3 comprises 16 residues. Germline CDR1 reads SGHTS; CDR2 reads YDEGEE. The germline V and J ends were trimmed by 4 bases and 2 bases, with 17 bases remaining between them. CDR3 loop: CASSANTGPVTDTQYF. CDR3 sequence (DNA): TGTGCCAGCAGCGCGAACACAGGGCCAGTCACAGATACGCAGTATTTT.